Here is one T cell receptor (beta chain) with its context. The data originate from a study of cytomegalovirus exposure and HLA in healthy donors. Germline lookup yields CDR1 SGHTA and CDR2 FQGNSA. The CDR3 loop spans 15 amino acids. Trimming took 0 bases from V and 4 from J; bases not matched to a gene: 4. The primer mix had 60 Vbeta and 13 Jbeta primers. TCRdb keeps only in-frame clones here, not all; method: immunoSEQ multiplex PCR. This sample has about 190,000 clones, with about 13% found just once. The receptor comes from a man between 45 and 60 years old in good health and CMV-seropositive. This chain uses TRBV7-2 with TRBJ2-3; 7 nucleotides line up with TRBD2. The sample taken for sequencing was PBMCs. The CDR3, as DNA: TGTGCCAGCAGCTTAGCTAGCGGGCGCGCAGATACGCAGTATTTT. The encoded protein is CASSLASGRADTQYF.